The present T cell receptor (beta chain) was sequenced within a study of cytomegalovirus exposure and HLA in healthy donors (dated by TCRdb to about 2017). As for the study more broadly: In an earlier analysis of about 560 of the donors, under 300 Gb of sequence data and 100 million or so unique TCR beta sequences from about 180 million T cells were reported. Roughly five DR-DQ haplotypes were handled as single units for association and clustering, since linkage in the cohort was strong. To predict cytomegalovirus infection status, the study combined high-throughput TCR immunosequencing, statistical association of individual TCRs with disease status, and machine learning. Typing coverage varied by locus: roughly 629-640 donors for A, B, C, DRB1 and DQB1; approximately 500 for DQA1; around 570 for DPA1; roughly 450 for DPB1. To study patterns of TCR occurrence, a later analysis re-analyzed previously published TCR beta repertoires from just over 650 donors and added high-resolution HLA genotyping. Alongside the repertoire data, information on donor age, sex, ethnicity and CMV serostatus was compiled. A later genetic analysis took genome-wide SNP genotypes for about 55% of the roughly 670 donors and used that subset as a discovery cohort. Every discovery cohort repertoire had been produced on one sequencing platform. Rather than drawing on any new phenotypic data, the later analysis identified candidate immune exposures from TCR beta sequences and the way those sequences occurred across donors. Using immunosequencing, the study profiled T cell repertoires from roughly 650 subjects and related those repertoires to cytomegalovirus serostatus. To decide whether each TCR beta V gene segment behaved as functional or pseudogenic, an earlier analysis of some 600 of the donors relied on high-throughput TCR beta sequencing. Along with the approximately 670-subject first cohort, a separate validation cohort of over a hundred different subjects was used. The study aimed to test whether signatures of past pathogen exposure could be identified by cataloging public T cell receptors. HLA typing included class I and class II loci at four-digit resolution. On average, around 240,000 unique TCR beta nucleotide sequences were sequenced per donor among fewer than 500 genotyped donors of the cohort, with about 17% of those sequences being non-productive. Of the 398 genotyped donors, 81% fell in the genetic ancestry cluster associated with self-reported Caucasian donors. Roughly 300 gigabases of sequencing data and 70 million to 100 million unique TCR sequences were included in an early release covering around 600 HLA-typed donors. What the work shows at the level of the full study, not this receptor alone: Because HLA typing was missing for some donors at each locus, association tests included only the typed subset. Strong co-occurrence of HLA alleles, especially DR and DQ, made assigning TCR associations to individual alleles difficult. Linkage disequilibrium might explain the correlated functional status among segregating V segments, but an unknown experimental factor could not be ruled out. A group of highly shared sequence variants was considered likely to be a technical artifact of the sequencing pipeline. Compared with equally common non-associated chains, HLA-associated TCR beta chains in a later analysis were more clonally expanded and had lower generation probabilities. A total of some 180 TCR beta chains were listed by the study as associated with cytomegalovirus. A few of the identified cytomegalovirus-associated TCR beta chains were confirmed in vitro to be specific for cytomegalovirus antigens. This cohort had only TCR beta chains sequenced, and the lack of alpha or paired-chain data limited which features could be detected. Immune exposure information for the cohort was limited to CMV serostatus. In an earlier analysis of approximately 590 of the donors, most TCR beta V segments appeared in productive rearrangements about 87% or about 30% of the time, broadly matching IMGT annotations. V-gene and J-gene trimming of TCR beta chains was associated with a missense DCLRE1C variant in a later genetic analysis, and the association was replicated in an independent cohort. Because counts were too low, around 18 rarely observed V segments, including chromosome 9 orphons, were left out of the earlier analysis of about 500 of the donors. Cytomegalovirus status was reported to be diagnosed by the classifier with high specificity and sensitivity in both the original and validation cohorts. Sequencing depth was assumed to be roughly uniform across donors in the presence/absence analyses, though that assumption may not hold. A further reported finding was that TCR beta sequences accurately predicted the HLA-A and HLA-B alleles for most subjects in the first cohort. Some IMGT-functional V segments, including TRBV6-2 and TRBV6-3, could not be distinguished by the 87-base-pair reads and were therefore excluded. The authors suggested that the approach could potentially be extended to other disease states and immunological phenotypes. A later analysis reported that several top co-occurrence clusters appeared linked to parvovirus B19, influenza, CMV and Epstein-Barr virus. In a later analysis, the rate of TCR association differed among HLA loci, with DRB1 alleles having the most associated TCRs and HLA-C alleles having the fewest. A later analysis found that most CMV-associated TCR beta chains appeared HLA-restricted, with HLA associations seemingly driven largely by CMV exposure. In a later analysis, around 15,000 TCR beta sequences were associated with specific HLA alleles at a false discovery rate of 0.05. Across donors, most TCR sequences were observed very rarely, whereas some public TCRs were present in many individuals. Compared with the roughly 670-donor mean, donors in an Asian-associated ancestry cluster had fewer N-insertions in productive TCRs, according to a later genetic analysis.

The CDR3 holds 16 amino acids from the cysteine to the phenylalanine. Only the CDR3 portion is preserved as DNA: 48 bases, with reading frame beginning at the first base. The germline ends are 17 bases apart after V is trimmed by 6 bases and J by 0 bases. CDR1 and CDR2 are read off the germline V gene (reference sequence) as GTSNPN and SVGIG. In the case of this clone: No antigen is known for it. No qualities accompany the bases; no much larger clone lies one base away.

The cohort consisted of 600 to 700 healthy bone marrow donors. At the time of sampling, every cohort member was nominally healthy, though immune exposures that went unrecorded were likely present. The donor tested CMV seronegative and was one of the 352 seronegative cohort members. A peripheral blood sample was provided by each donor, and peripheral blood mononuclear cells were used for TCR beta sequencing. Genomic DNA extraction from the blood cell samples was performed with the Qiagen DNeasy Blood Extraction Kit. The library was made by the immunoSEQ multiplex PCR assay. A mixture of 60 forward primers for TCR Vbeta segments and 13 reverse primers for TCR Jbeta segments was used in the multiplex PCR. The CDR3 region of rearranged TCR beta genes was amplified from genomic DNA by a multiplex PCR assay. The Illumina HiSeq System was used to sequence the amplified TCR beta libraries as 87-base-pair reads. For the original study's pipeline: In a later analysis, some 80 million unique TCR beta chains were counted across the roughly 610 repertoires, and around 10 million of these chains were shared by at least two donors. Raw reads were error-corrected and collapsed into unique sequences with a nearest-neighbor algorithm that merged closely related sequences to remove PCR and sequencing errors. CDR3 sequences were aligned to IMGT reference sequences to assign V, D and J gene segments. For a sequence to be retained, a match of at least six nucleotides was required to both a V gene segment and a J gene segment. Rearrangements were classified as productive when the CDR3 lacked stop codons and remained in frame with V and J, and all other rearrangements were classified as non-productive. Following IMGT convention, CDR3 was defined as the stretch from the second conserved V-encoded cysteine up to the conserved J-encoded phenylalanine. The earlier analysis of about 530 of the donors excluded any sequence lacking an unambiguous match to a single V gene segment. In an earlier analysis of several hundred of the donors, V segments were called functional above 56.7% productive rearrangements and were called segregating when the between-donor standard deviation exceeded 5%. A statistical classification framework was built to diagnose cytomegalovirus status from the catalog of TCR beta chain sequences. V and J gene assignment, in a later analysis, came from comparing TCR nucleotide sequences with IMGT/GENE-DB human TR gene sequences. A later analysis assigned CDR3 sequences and most-parsimonious VDJ recombination scenarios with the TCRdist pipeline. In a later analysis, every TCR beta chain was defined by the combination of its CDR3 amino acid sequence and its V-gene family, and reads without a unique V-gene family were dropped. A later analysis removed over 500 highly shared, low-generation-probability nucleotide sequences to deal with suspected cross-contamination and a sequencing artifact. In a later analysis, a clonal expansion index for each public chain was calculated from normalized within-repertoire ranks of inferred template counts. In a later analysis, generation probabilities were computed with a VDJ recombination model fitted to out-of-frame rearrangements, and the resulting probabilities were checked against IGoR. A later analysis scored TCR-TCR, TCR-HLA and TCR-CMV co-occurrence with hypergeometric tests, applying a repertoire-size bias correction to TCR pairs. In a later analysis, false discovery rates were estimated by permuting HLA or CMV assignments 20 times. A later analysis grouped co-occurring TCRs with DBSCAN, adding TCRdist sequence similarity when clustering within HLA-allele-positive subsets. For co-occurrence clustering, repertoires with fewer than 30,000 or more than 120,000 public chains were excluded, along with a handful of repertoires with anomalous nucleotide sharing. In TCRdb, the immuneACCESS table is reduced to in-frame sequences with V and J assigned. These tables do not hold every clone; where another copy was compared, an unresolved V gene accounts for under half, and the others remain unexplained. V and J calls plus clone size are reproduced from that table; the DNA served to infer D and trimming. This sample is represented by fewer than 200,000 clones; about three quarters of them were singletons. Clones ranked in the top ten supply approximately 1.4% of the sample.

The source is a girl aged 5-17 years in good health and CMV-seronegative. Sequenced sample: PBMCs. The chain employs TRBV30 and TRBJ1-4, with the D gene not clear enough to name. DNA sequence: TGTGCCTGTTTTAACGAGCAGGCCGCAACTAATGAAAAACTGTTTTTT. Translation gives CACFNEQAATNEKLFF. The full variable domain, with segments outside the CDR3 supplied by the reference TRBV30 and TRBJ1-4 proteins, appears as SQTIHQWPATLVQPVGSPLSLECTVEGTSNPNLYWYRQAAGRGLQLLFYSVGIGQISSEVPQNLSASRPQDRQFILSSKKLLLSDSGFYLCACFNEQAATNEKLFFGSGTQLSVL.